Reported below is one TCR beta chain. Its antigen is undetermined. Replicate PCRs run on sorted subsets employed approximately 0.2 ug DNA, around 27,000 T cell genomes. Here immunoSEQ multiplex PCR was the method, and the copy in TCRdb shows in-frame clones only, minus some. The table has some 95,000 clones, about two thirds seen once. The germline CDR1 and CDR2 sequences are SGHVS and FNYEAQ. CDR3 length equals 18 residues. Trimming removed 3 bases from V and 4 bases from J, with 21 bases in between. The sample is drawn from a study of shared clonotypes between healthy human individuals. Whole-study findings and limits: Only blood underwent sampling, and tissue repertoires likely differ.

The TCR sequence derives from a man aged 25-45 years in good health. What was sequenced was memory CD8+ T cells sorted from blood. Subset of the sample: CD45RO+ cells pooled with CCR7-negative TemRA cells. The chain carries TRBV7-6 and TRBJ2-2, with a possible D match to TRBD1 (5 bases). The CDR3 bases are TGTGCCAGCAGCTTCTCTGGACATTTTTTTTCCTCCACCGGGGAGCTGTTTTTT. The encoded protein is CASSFSGHFFSSTGELFF.